This entry concerns a single TCR beta chain. What it binds is not known. Per the germline V gene, CDR1 is SGHRS and CDR2 is YFSETQ. The CDR3 extends over 14 amino acids. TCRdb re-analyzed the 5' RACE reads; it lists each CDR3 protein once, without DNA. The sample is made up of 400,000 to 500,000 distinct CDR3 sequences, and the top ten hold approximately 2.3% of it. This entry comes from a study of monozygotic twins with inflammatory bowel disease. Study-level points and caveats: A reduction in TCRbeta diversity (inverse Simpson) was seen in IBD patients relative to healthy co-twins. Sharing of clonotypes with others was lower in IBD patients than in healthy twins, and this was especially so with disease activity.

For every donor, one blood sample of 2 to 2.5 ml was drawn. This sequence was found in a human donor with ulcerative colitis or Crohn's disease, or a healthy co-twin of an affected twin (not recorded which). Material: blood. The chain couples TRBV5-1 to TRBJ1-1; as DNA is missing, the TRBD1 call by TCRdb cannot be tested. CDR3: CASSLGDGNTEAFF.